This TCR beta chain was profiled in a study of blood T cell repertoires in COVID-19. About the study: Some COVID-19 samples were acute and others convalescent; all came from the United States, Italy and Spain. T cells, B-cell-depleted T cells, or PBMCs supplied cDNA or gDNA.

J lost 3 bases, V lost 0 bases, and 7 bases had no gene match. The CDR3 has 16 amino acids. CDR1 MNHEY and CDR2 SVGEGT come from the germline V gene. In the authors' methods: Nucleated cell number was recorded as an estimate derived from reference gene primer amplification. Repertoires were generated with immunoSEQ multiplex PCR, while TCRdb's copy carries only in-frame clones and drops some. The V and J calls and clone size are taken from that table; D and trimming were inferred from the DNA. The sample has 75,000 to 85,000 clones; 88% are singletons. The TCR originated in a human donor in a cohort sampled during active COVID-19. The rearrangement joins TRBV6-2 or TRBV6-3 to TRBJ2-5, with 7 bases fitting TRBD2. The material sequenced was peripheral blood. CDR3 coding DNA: TGTGCCAGCAGTTACTCGGCTTCGACTAGCAAAGAGACCCAGTACTTC. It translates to CASSYSASTSKETQYF.